The clone carrying this TCR beta chain occurred many times. Its antigen is unidentified. The data originate from a study of blood T cells in healthy people across ages. Notes on the study in general: It was the long-lived donors that had more naive CD4+ cells and higher diversity than aged donors. Expanded clonotype shifts may have been confounded, as the donors had an unknown CMV status.

A second PCR of roughly 7 to 11 cycles used a sample-barcoded 5' primer and a J-beta primer mix. Each of the cDNA molecules was tagged by a template-switch adaptor with 12 random nucleotides. From each sample, at least 2.5 million paired-end reads containing CDR3 were obtained. TCRdb reprocessed the 5' RACE reads with MiXCR, giving one entry per CDR3 protein. This table has about 640,000 distinct CDR3 sequences, around 43% appearing once. Germline V gene lookup returns CDR1 SGHTA and CDR2 FQGNSA. The V gene end was trimmed by 7 bases and the J gene end by 4 bases; junction bases not matched to a gene: 10. CDR3 length: 18 residues.

The chain links TRBV7-2 to TRBJ2-2; TRBD2 agrees at 15 bases. The sequence was obtained from a man older than 75 in good health. The sequencing input was blood. CDR3 loop: CASTTGPGLAGGTGELFF. In DNA form, the CDR3 reads TGTGCCAGCACCACCGGGCCGGGACTAGCGGGGGGCACCGGGGAGCTGTTTTTT.